This T cell receptor beta chain originates from a study of cytomegalovirus exposure and HLA in healthy donors. Broader study findings: Rarity held for most TCR sequences, but there were some public TCRs that occurred in many donors. The listing of 150 to 200 TCR beta chains classed them as cytomegalovirus-associated. TCR beta chain V- and J-gene trimming was linked, in a later analysis, to a missense variant in DCLRE1C.

PCR involved 60 Vbeta and 13 Jbeta primers. Profiled with immunoSEQ multiplex PCR; TCRdb holds only in-frame clones, not every one. This sample has almost 200,000 clones; 79% occur once, and the top ten carry under 4.5%. Those who donated were healthy bone marrow donors. This clone has only a few counts. Its antigen is still unknown. Per germline, CDR1 SGHVS and CDR2 FQNEAQ. Trimming shortened V by 0 bases and J by 2 bases, and 10 bases separated the two germline ends. This CDR3 region has 15 residues. This sequence originates from a woman in her 30s in good health and CMV-seropositive. Source material: PBMCs. The rearrangement links TRBV7-8 to TRBJ2-5; D is perhaps TRBD2 (6 bases). The CDR3 nucleotides are TGTGCCAGCAGCTTAGCTACTAGCACACAAGAGACCCAGTACTTC. Translation: CASSLATSTQETQYF.